What follows are 16 T cell receptor beta chains derived from one specimen sequenced in a study of tumor-infiltrating lymphocytes in primary liver carcinoma. Researchers generated TCR beta cDNA from approximately 500 ng of total RNA, relying on a constant-region primer. Slightly modified ARM-PCR with three nested multiplex PCR rounds yielded TCR beta libraries. TRBV1-TRBV30 forward primers paired with a C-beta reverse primer were used in the first two PCR rounds, which ran approximately 10 cycles each. From the multiplex PCR reads, TCRdb called clonotypes with MiXCR, one entry per CDR3 protein. The sample consists of about 180,000 distinct CDR3 sequences, about 60% of them appearing once. It was unsorted whole blood that yielded blood RNA, and germline DNA was also extracted. Sequenced sample: peripheral blood. The receptors were gathered from a man aged 35-49 years with primary liver carcinoma and hepatitis B virus infection.

Remarks on this clonotype: This may be a read error: a much more frequent sequence differs by one nucleotide. This chain uses TRBV11-2 with TRBJ2-3; TRBD2 might be the D (6 bases). Trimming stripped 2 bases from V and 4 bases from J, with 16 bases between. The CDR3 is 16 amino acids. CDR1 SGHAT and CDR2 FQNNGV come from the germline V gene. CDR3 bases: TGTGCCAGCAGCTTAAGGCCCCGGGAGCACGCAGATACGCAGTATTTT. This encodes CASSLRPREHADTQYF.

As for this clonotype: At one end the junction does not follow the germline gene, possibly because of a read error. The DNA for the CDR3 is TGCGCCAGCAGGCAAGACGACGGGAATCACGGGGAGCTGTTTTTT. It yields the protein CASRQDDGNHGELFF. V is TRBV4-1 and J is TRBJ2-2; D may be TRBD2 (5 bases). The germline CDR1 and CDR2 sequences are MGHRA and YSYEKL. The CDR3 runs 15 residues.

J is TRBJ1-5 and V is TRBV6-6; the D gene is possibly TRBD1 (5 bases). Germline V gene sequence: CDR1 MNHNY, CDR2 SVGAGI (reference sequence). The length of the CDR3 is 17 residues. The V end lost 8 bases, the J end lost 0 bases, and 20 bases lay between the germline ends. DNA for the CDR3: TGTGCCAGCTCCGGGACGGAAGAAAAATATAGCAATCAGCCCCAGCATTTT. This translates into CASSGTEEKYSNQPQHF.

V is TRBV12-3 or TRBV12-4 and J is TRBJ2-1; 7 nucleotides align to TRBD1. The CDR3 contains 13 residues. The trim removed 8 bases at V and 4 bases at J, leaving 5 bases unmatched. The CDR3 is CASQGDQYNEQFF. Written as DNA, the CDR3 is TGTGCCAGCCAGGGGGATCAGTACAATGAGCAGTTCTTC.

A remark on this clonotype: Given the absence of the conserved phenylalanine or tryptophan at the CDR3 end, a read error is likely. The chain is built from TRBV29-1 and TRBJ2-1, with 8 positions matching TRBD2. With 5 bases clipped from V and 0 bases from J, the junction kept 3 bases outside the gene matches. The CDR3 is made up of 14 amino acids. Germline loops: CDR1 SQVTM, CDR2 ANQGSEA. CDR3 nucleotide sequence: TGCAGCGTTCCTAGCGGGCTCTCCTACAATGAGCAGTTCCTC. It encodes CSVPSGLSYNEQFL.

Comment on this clonotype: A much more abundant neighbour one base away suggests this may be a read error. This chain links TRBV11-2 with TRBJ2-3, with 7 bases matching TRBD2. There are 17 residues in the CDR3. Germline V gives CDR1 SGHAT, CDR2 FQNNGV. V shed 3 bases, J shed 0 bases, and the junction held 9 bases outside the gene matches. CDR3: CASSFDSSGKSTDTQYF. The CDR3 DNA is TGTGCCAGCAGCTTTGATTCGAGCGGGAAAAGCACAGATACGCAGTATTTT.

In the case of this clonotype: A read error may account for a junction end that differs from germline. The CDR3 here is CASSPNSRSGVYEQYF. In nucleotides, the CDR3 is TGTGCCAGCAGCCCCAACAGTAGAAGCGGGGTCTACGAGCAATACTTC. The rearrangement joins TRBV11-2 to TRBJ2-7, with 7 nucleotides matching TRBD2. The CDR3 has 16 amino acids. Germline-derived CDR1 and CDR2 are SGHAT and FQNNGV.

This clonotype was seen once. This could be a read error, since a much larger clone is one nucleotide away. The chain combines TRBV12-3 or TRBV12-4 with TRBJ1-2; no reliable D call. The CDR3 loop spans 12 amino acids. In DNA, the CDR3 is TGTGCCAACAGTTCGACCGACTATGGCTACACCTTC. This encodes CANSSTDYGYTF.

The chain carries TRBV28 and TRBJ2-5, with D maybe TRBD1 (5 bases). The V end was cut by 2 bases, the J end by 5 bases, with 9 bases between. This CDR3 spans 13 amino acids. Germline CDR1 MDHEN, CDR2 SYDVKM. The CDR3 nucleotides read TGTGCCAGCAGTTTAGGACAAGAGGAGACCCAGTACTTC. Amino acids: CASSLGQEETQYF.

The chain combines TRBV7-9 with TRBJ2-1; 9 bases are a match to TRBD2. The CDR3 covers 12 residues. Germline-derived CDR1 and CDR2 are SEHNR and FQNEAQ (reference sequence). J gave up 8 bases and V 7 bases, and 3 bases lay outside the gene matches. CDR3 sequence (DNA): TGTGCCAGCATGCGACTAGCGGATGAGCAGTTCTTC. Translation gives CASMRLADEQFF.

The V gene is TRBV14, the J gene TRBJ2-7, with TRBD1 matching over 7 bases. Unmatched junction bases numbered 6, after V lost 1 base and J lost 3 bases. This CDR3 region has 15 residues. The germline V gene has CDR1 SGHDN and CDR2 FVKESK. The CDR3, as DNA: TGTGCCAGCAGCCAAGGAACAGGGGCTCTCTACGAGCAGTACTTC. Encoded protein: CASSQGTGALYEQYF.

This rearrangement joins TRBV4-1 to TRBJ2-7; D ambiguous. The germline V gene has CDR1 MGHRA and CDR2 YSYEKL. With 9 bases removed from V and 7 bases from J, the gap between germline ends came to 31 bases. CDR3 length: 17 amino acids. CDR3 bases: TGCGCCAGTAGTCAAGATTGGCTAACGGAGACCTCGGAGGAGCAGTACTTC. Translated: CASSQDWLTETSEEQYF.

This sequence joins TRBV29-1 and TRBJ2-2, with 10 bases aligning to TRBD2. The junction had 23 bases not matched to a gene; V was cut back by 4 bases and J by 3 bases. The length of the CDR3 is 21 residues. Germline CDR1 and CDR2: SQVTM and ANQGSEA. In DNA form, the CDR3 reads TGCAGCGTTGGTGGGGGCTGGGATGCGAGCGGGAGGGTCGAGGACACCGGGGAGCTGTTTTTT. Translated, it gives CSVGGGWDASGRVEDTGELFF.

This clonotype was picked up one time. The chain has TRBV10-3 and TRBJ2-2; 9 nucleotides align to TRBD1. Germline V gene sequence: CDR1 ENHRY, CDR2 SYGVKD. CDR3 size: 16 residues. V was pared by 4 bases and J by 6 bases, with 9 bases of the junction left unmatched. CDR3 sequence (DNA): TGTGCCATCAGTGGGCAGGGACAGGGCTCGCCCGGGGAGCTGTTTTTT. It translates to CAISGQGQGSPGELFF.

This clonotype was seen a handful of times. The DNA for the CDR3 is TGTGCCAGCAGCCGCAATGAGCAGTTCTTC. Protein: CASSRNEQFF. J is TRBJ2-1 and V is TRBV6-1; D is unresolved. CDR3 size: 10 residues. CDR1 is MNHNS and CDR2 is SASEGT in the germline V gene. Deletions cut 6 bases from V and 6 bases from J, with 3 bases between.

V usage is TRBV28 and J usage is TRBJ2-7; 8 nucleotides agree with TRBD2. CDR3 length equals 15 residues. Trimming at V came to 6 bases and at J to 2 bases, leaving 9 bases not matched to a gene. Germline lookup yields CDR1 MDHEN and CDR2 SYDVKM. The CDR3 protein is CASRLSTSGTYEQYF. In DNA, the CDR3 is TGTGCCAGCAGGCTAAGTACTAGCGGTACCTACGAGCAGTACTTC.